This record looks at one T cell receptor (beta chain) sequence and its context. What it recognizes is unknown. These data belong to a study of cytomegalovirus exposure and HLA in healthy donors. Findings and limits, study-wide: The study listed around 150 cytomegalovirus-associated TCR beta chains. A later analysis found first-cohort TCR clusters tended to co-occur in the 120 validation repertoires.

TCRdb keeps only in-frame clones here, not all; method: immunoSEQ multiplex PCR. The sample lists some 150,000 clones, around 90% occurring once. The CDR3 is made up of 13 amino acids. With 5 bases removed from V and 8 bases from J, the gap between germline ends came to 15 bases. Germline CDR1 reads SEHNR; CDR2 reads FQNEAQ (reference sequence). The receptor's source is a man aged 18 to 30 in good health and CMV-seropositive. The rearrangement joins TRBV7-9 to TRBJ1-2; D remains ambiguous. Input material: PBMCs. The CDR3 sequence: CASSPATYRGYTF. DNA of the CDR3: TGTGCCAGCAGCCCCGCGACATATCGGGGCTACACCTTC. Using reference TRBV7-9 and TRBJ1-2 for the parts outside the CDR3, the full variable domain is DTGVSQNPRHKITKRGQNVTFRCDPISEHNRLYWYRQTLGQGPEFLTYFQNEAQLEKSRLLSDRFSAERPKGSFSTLEIQRTEQGDSAMYLCASSPATYRGYTFGSGTRLTVV.